The 31 T cell receptor beta chains below were found in one sample sequenced in a study of blood T cell repertoires in COVID-19. Method: immunoSEQ multiplex PCR; TCRdb's copy keeps in-frame clones and lacks some. The sample carries about 110,000 clones, about four fifths recorded once. The sample was peripheral blood. Source of these receptors: an older woman with acute or convalescent COVID-19.

The chain links TRBV6-5 to TRBJ2-7, with 8 bases matching TRBD2. The CDR3 spans 15 residues. Germline CDR1 reads MNHEY; CDR2 reads SVGAGI. V shed 5 bases and J 4 bases; nucleotides not matched to a gene: 10. The CDR3 protein is CASSPEREFSYEQYF. The CDR3 nucleotides read TGTGCCAGCAGTCCAGAGCGGGAGTTCAGTTACGAGCAGTACTTC.

The gene calls are TRBV3-1 (or the pseudogene TRBV3-2) and TRBJ2-4, with 7 bases lining up with TRBD1. Germline V gene sequence: CDR1 LGHDT, CDR2 YNNKEL (reference sequence). This CDR3 has 15 residues. J gave up 2 bases and V 1 base, and 2 bases lay outside the gene matches. CDR3 bases: TGTGCCAGCAGCCAAGGAGGGGGCCCCAAAAACATTCAGTACTTC. As protein: CASSQGGGPKNIQYF.

The chain recombines TRBV30 with TRBJ2-7, with 13 bases aligning to TRBD2. Germline V CDR1 and CDR2: GTSNPN, SVGIG (reference sequence). With 5 bases clipped from V and 0 bases from J, the junction kept 1 base outside the gene matches. The CDR3 sequence is 14 residues long. CDR3 amino acids: CAWGLAGASYEQYF. The CDR3 DNA sequence: TGTGCCTGGGGACTAGCGGGAGCCTCCTACGAGCAGTACTTC.

This rearrangement joins TRBV7-2 to TRBJ1-5, with no clear D. The CDR3 sequence is 13 residues long. Germline V gene data show CDR1 as SGHTA and CDR2 as FQGNSA. V was shortened by 3 bases and J by 6 bases, with 9 bases between the two germline ends. The CDR3 spells CASSFEAGQPQHF. CDR3 coding DNA: TGTGCCAGCAGCTTCGAGGCTGGTCAGCCCCAGCATTTT.

The chain carries TRBV6-5 and TRBJ2-7; D is possibly TRBD2 (5 bases). Trimming removed 8 bases at V and 4 bases at J, with 21 bases between. The CDR3 runs 15 residues. CDR1 and CDR2 (germline): MNHEY, SVGAGI. This CDR3 is CASYGRDLGKYEQYV. The CDR3 nucleotides read TGTGCCAGCTATGGCCGGGATTTGGGTAAATACGAGCAGTACGTC.

This clone has just a few counts. The rearrangement joins TRBV12-3 or TRBV12-4 to TRBJ2-5, with D possibly matching TRBD1 (6 bases). The V end was cut by 5 bases, the J end by 3 bases, with 10 bases between. The CDR3 covers 13 residues. This chain's CDR3 is CASSRDNKETQYF. Here the CDR3 DNA reads TGTGCCAGCAGTCGGGACAATAAAGAGACCCAGTACTTC.

There are a few counts of this clone. V gene TRBV7-9 combines with J gene TRBJ1-3; 9 bases are shared with TRBD1. The CDR3 contains 15 residues. Looked up from germline, CDR1 is SEHNR and CDR2 is FQNEAQ (reference sequence). V lost 4 bases and J lost 5; bases outside the gene matches: 6. The DNA of the CDR3 is TGTGCCAGCAGCTCCGGGACAGGGCTCCGAAACACCATATATTTT. Its protein is CASSSGTGLRNTIYF.

This clone came up once. For the CDR3, the DNA is TGTGCCAGCTCCATCGGCAGGCCATACGAGCAGTACGTC. This sequence encodes CASSIGRPYEQYV. The V gene is TRBV21-1, the J gene TRBJ2-7; the table's D call, TRBD1, was not checked against the DNA. TRBV21-1 is classified as a pseudogene. This CDR3 has 13 residues.

The gene calls are TRBV7-3 and TRBJ2-7, with TRBD2 identical over 9 bases. CDR3 length equals 13 residues. Per the germline V gene, CDR1 is SGHTA and CDR2 is FQGTGA. V was pared by 3 bases and J by 7 bases, with 4 bases of the junction left unmatched. The CDR3, as DNA: TGTGCCAGCAGCTTGAATAGCGGGAGTGAGCAGTACTTC. It translates to CASSLNSGSEQYF.

The chain combines TRBV19 with TRBJ1-6, with 8 bases matching TRBD1. V gave up 3 bases and J gave up 5 bases; unmatched junction bases: 6. The germline V gene has CDR1 LNHDA and CDR2 SQIVND (reference sequence). The CDR3 contains 16 residues. CDR3 nucleotide sequence: TGTGCCAGTAGTATTAACAGGGGGACGGATAATTCACCCCTCCACTTT. It translates to CASSINRGTDNSPLHF.

This clone was counted between two and nine times. The chain employs TRBV3-1 (or the pseudogene TRBV3-2) and TRBJ2-1, with 8 bases that match TRBD1. The CDR3 length is 15 residues. Germline V gene sequence: CDR1 LGHDT, CDR2 YNNKEL (reference sequence). Unmatched junction bases numbered 9, after V lost 2 bases and J lost 9 bases. Here the CDR3 DNA reads TGTGCCAGCAGCCAAACCGGACAGGGCAACTCTGAGCAGTTCTTC. Translation gives CASSQTGQGNSEQFF.

The chain employs TRBV6-5 and TRBJ1-4, with D tentatively TRBD1 (5 bases). The germline V and J ends were trimmed by 6 bases and 8 bases, with 19 bases remaining between them. The CDR3 totals 15 residues. Germline V CDR1 and CDR2: MNHEY, SVGAGI. As DNA, the CDR3 is TGTGCCAGCAGCCTCAGGGCGGGACTGGGCGAAAAACTGTTTTTT. Its protein product is CASSLRAGLGEKLFF.

This rearrangement joins TRBV6-4 to TRBJ2-3; 11 positions agree with TRBD1. This CDR3 has 15 amino acids. J gave up 4 bases and V 5 bases, and 5 bases lay outside the gene matches. Germline V gene sequence: CDR1 MRHNA, CDR2 SNTAGT. The CDR3 protein is CASSPSGQGADTQYF. The CDR3 DNA is TGTGCCAGCAGTCCGTCGGGACAGGGGGCAGATACGCAGTATTTT.

The chain couples TRBV5-1 to TRBJ2-5; 10 positions match TRBD2. Germline CDR1 reads SGHRS; CDR2 reads YFSETQ. This CDR3 contains 15 residues. Trimming removed 0 bases from V and 4 bases from J; junction bases left unmatched: 3. CDR3 nucleotide sequence: TGCGCCAGCAGCTTGGGGGTAGCGGGAGGAGAGACCCAGTACTTC. Residues: CASSLGVAGGETQYF.

The chain joins TRBV4-3 to TRBJ2-1, with TRBD2 matching over 10 bases. J was trimmed by 4 bases and V by 0 bases; bases with no gene match: 6. Germline V gene data show CDR1 as LGHNA and CDR2 as YSLEER. This CDR3 has 17 residues. CDR3 nucleotides: TGCGCCAGCAGCCAAGACAGAAGCGGGGGGGCATACAATGAGCAGTTCTTC. This encodes CASSQDRSGGAYNEQFF.

J is TRBJ2-7 and V is TRBV11-2, with D maybe TRBD2 (7 bases). V was trimmed by 5 bases and J by 3 bases, leaving 26 bases between them. The CDR3 loop spans 18 amino acids. From germline, CDR1 is SGHAT and CDR2 FQNNGV. CDR3 loop: CASSRGSPRGGGNYEQYF. For the CDR3, the DNA is TGTGCCAGCAGCAGGGGGTCCCCGCGCGGGGGAGGGAACTACGAGCAGTACTTC.

V and J are TRBV6-2 or TRBV6-3 and TRBJ2-7, with D maybe TRBD2 (6 bases). The CDR3 totals 14 residues. The V gene lost 2 bases and the J gene lost 6 bases, with 14 bases spanning the gap. In germline, CDR1 is MNHEY, CDR2 SVGEGT. This CDR3 reads CASSYRTSLREQYV. CDR3 bases: TGTGCCAGCAGTTACCGCACTAGCTTACGCGAGCAGTACGTC.

The chain couples TRBV5-1 to TRBJ2-5; 12 nucleotides match TRBD2. Trimming cost V 3 bases and J 4 bases; bases outside gene matches: 4. Germline assignment: CDR1 SGHRS and CDR2 YFSETQ. This CDR3 is 15 amino acids long. The CDR3 loop is CASSSLAGGGETQYF. The CDR3 coding sequence is TGCGCCAGCAGCTCACTAGCGGGAGGCGGAGAGACCCAGTACTTC.

There are a few counts of this clone. The gene calls are TRBV10-1 and TRBJ2-2; D possibly corresponds to TRBD2 (5 bases). Germline CDR1 is WNHNN and CDR2 is SYGVQD (reference sequence). The CDR3 has 15 residues. The V end lost 0 bases, the J end lost 3 bases, and 8 bases lay between the germline ends. The CDR3 DNA is TGCGCCAGCAGTGAGTCGATGGGAGACACCGGGGAGCTGTTTTTT. Amino acids: CASSESMGDTGELFF.

The chain uses TRBV6-5 and TRBJ1-2; D perhaps matches TRBD1 (5 bases). CDR1 MNHEY and CDR2 SVGAGI come from the germline V gene. V shed 0 bases and J shed 4 bases, with 9 bases lying between them. This CDR3 contains 14 residues. The DNA for the CDR3 is TGTGCCAGCAGTTACTCAAGGGGAAGCTATGGCTACACCTTC. It is translated as CASSYSRGSYGYTF.

The V and J genes are TRBV5-6 and TRBJ2-2; D is perhaps TRBD1 (8 bases). The length of the CDR3 is 16 residues. V lost 4 bases and J lost 4, with 17 bases in between. Germline V gives CDR1 SGHDT, CDR2 YYEEEE. DNA of the CDR3: TGTGCCAGCAGCCCCGGACAGGGCGGGAGCACCGGGGAGCTGTTTTTT. Amino acid sequence: CASSPGQGGSTGELFF.

This clone was recorded only once. V is TRBV2 and J is TRBJ2-5; D is ambiguous. Germline CDR1 and CDR2: SNHLY and FYNNEI. The CDR3 spans 15 residues. V lost 4 bases and J lost 2, with 14 bases in between. The CDR3 nucleotides read TGTGCCAGCAGTGCAACGGGTACCGGACAAGAGACCCAGTACTTC. Translation: CASSATGTGQETQYF.

CDR3 sequence reads: CASSQGHLGTDTQYF. The CDR3, as DNA: TGTGCCAGCAGCCAGGGGCATTTAGGCACAGATACGCAGTATTTT. The chain uses TRBV11-2 and TRBJ2-3, with D tentatively TRBD1 (6 bases). The CDR3 extends over 15 amino acids. Trimming cost V 5 bases and J 1 base, with 13 bases left between them. CDR1 SGHAT and CDR2 FQNNGV come from the germline V gene.

This chain connects TRBV11-2 to TRBJ2-1; tentatively, D is TRBD1 (6 bases). This CDR3 contains 14 residues. CDR1 is SGHAT, CDR2 FQNNGV, per germline. Trimming stripped 5 bases from V and 5 bases from J, with 13 bases between. Here the CDR3 reads CASSPDRWNNEQFF. The CDR3 region has the DNA TGTGCCAGCAGCCCGGACAGATGGAACAATGAGCAGTTCTTC.

This chain joins TRBV5-5 and TRBJ1-1; 8 bases match TRBD1. Germline lookup yields CDR1 SGHKS and CDR2 YYEKEE (reference sequence). Unmatched junction bases numbered 4, after V lost 3 bases and J lost 6 bases. This CDR3 spans 13 amino acids. In DNA form, the CDR3 reads TGTGCCAGCAGCTCCTACAGGGGGGCTGAAGCTTTCTTT. This sequence encodes CASSSYRGAEAFF.

The J gene is TRBJ1-1, the V gene TRBV6-5; D gene uncertain. The V gene's germline CDR1 is MNHEY and CDR2 SVGAGI. V lost 6 bases and J 3 bases, leaving 11 bases between the germline ends. The CDR3 has 13 amino acids. The CDR3 DNA is TGTGCCAGCAGCCCCCGGGTTGACACTGAAGCTTTCTTT. Translated, it gives CASSPRVDTEAFF.

V usage is TRBV12-3 or TRBV12-4 and J usage is TRBJ1-5, with no clear D. Between the trimmed V and J ends, which lost 5 bases and 4 bases, there was a span of 3 bases. CDR3 length: 11 amino acids. The CDR3 bases are TGTGCCAGCAGTCGGAATCAGCCCCAGCATTTT. Residues: CASSRNQPQHF.

Written as DNA, the CDR3 is TGCGCCAGCAGCCAATTAGGTCGGCTAGCGGGTGGCGGGGAGCTGTTTTTT. Protein: CASSQLGRLAGGGELFF. This chain links TRBV4-1 with TRBJ2-2; TRBD2 matches 8 bases. J was trimmed by 7 bases and V by 2 bases; bases with no gene match: 12. The CDR3 sequence is 17 residues long. Germline assignment: CDR1 MGHRA and CDR2 YSYEKL.

The chain employs TRBV5-4 and TRBJ2-7, with 12 bases that match TRBD2. V lost 2 bases and J lost 4; bases outside the gene matches: 7. This CDR3 comprises 16 residues. From germline, CDR1 is SGHNT and CDR2 YYREEE (reference sequence). CDR3 sequence (DNA): TGTGCCAGCAGCTTATGGACTAGCGGGATAGCGTACGAGCAGTACTTC. This encodes CASSLWTSGIAYEQYF.

This chain connects TRBV28 to TRBJ1-4; D not resolved. Per germline, CDR1 MDHEN and CDR2 SYDVKM. This CDR3 comprises 16 residues. Trimming left V 3 bases short and J 0 bases short, with 11 bases between. The chain's CDR3 is CASSFNPVSTNEKLFF. The DNA of the CDR3 is TGTGCCAGCAGTTTTAACCCAGTATCAACTAATGAAAAACTGTTTTTT.

Here the CDR3 DNA reads TGTGCCAGCAGTGAAACGCGGGGGGGAGTAGGGGAGCAGTACGTC. Encoded protein: CASSETRGGVGEQYV. This chain uses TRBV2 with TRBJ2-7; 9 nucleotides line up with TRBD2. With V trimmed by 2 bases and J by 7 bases, 9 bases remained unmatched. This CDR3 spans 15 amino acids. Per germline, CDR1 SNHLY and CDR2 FYNNEI.